This is a list of T cell receptor beta chains from one sample in a study of T-cell memory formation after mild COVID-19. From the 5' RACE reads, TCRdb called clonotypes with MiXCR, one entry per CDR3 protein. Among about 560,000 distinct CDR3 sequences listed, approximately 21% were seen once. Material: PBMCs or a T cell subset sorted from them (not recorded which). All receptors derive from an adult woman who had mild COVID-19 (a few samples of this study predate the infection). Cell type and time point are not known. Each CDR3 is given with its conserved first and last residue. D genes are given only for firm matches. The size field is filled for only some rows; it gives once, few, many or a size class.

cdr3_aa	cdr3_nt	d_call	clone_size	v_call	j_call
CASSLPPGQGANEQYF	TGTGCCAGCAGCTTGCCACCGGGACAGGGGGCCAACGAGCAGTACTTC	TRBD1	NA	TRBV7-9	TRBJ2-7
CASSVARETDTQYF	TGTGCCAGCAGCGTAGCGCGGGAGACAGATACGCAGTATTTT	TRBD2	NA	TRBV9	TRBJ2-3
CASSQVQNGNQPQHF	TGCGCCAGCAGCCAAGTTCAGAATGGAAATCAGCCCCAGCATTTT	NA	NA	TRBV4-1	TRBJ1-5
CASSARYSTDTQYF	TGTGCCAGCAGTGCCAGATACAGCACAGATACGCAGTATTTT	NA	NA	TRBV2	TRBJ2-3
CASSLGAQETQYF	TGTGCCAGCAGCTTAGGGGCTCAAGAGACCCAGTACTTC	NA	many	TRBV11-2	TRBJ2-5
CATSSVGSSDEQYF	TGTGCCACCAGCAGTGTGGGTTCCTCGGACGAGCAGTACTTC	NA	NA	TRBV15	TRBJ2-7
CASRPDRGTNTEAFF	TGTGCCAGCAGACCGGACAGGGGGACGAACACTGAAGCTTTCTTT	TRBD1	NA	TRBV6-5	TRBJ1-1
CASSSGGIYEQYF	TGTGCCAGCAGCTCGGGCGGGATCTACGAGCAGTACTTC	NA	few	TRBV5-6	TRBJ2-7
CASSSLIGLGGYTF	TGTGCCAGCAGCAGCCTTATCGGTCTGGGTGGCTACACCTTC	NA	few	TRBV7-9	TRBJ1-2
CASSWGNRETQYF	TGCGCCAGCAGCTGGGGGAATCGGGAGACCCAGTACTTC	NA	few	TRBV5-1	TRBJ2-5
CASSLQESSGNTIYF	TGTGCCAGCAGTCTTCAGGAGAGCTCTGGAAACACCATATATTTT	NA	few	TRBV4-2	TRBJ1-3
CASSPPGAGVNNEQFF	TGTGCCAGCAGCCCCCCGGGGGCGGGGGTCAACAATGAGCAGTTCTTC	NA	many	TRBV12-3/TRBV12-4	TRBJ2-1
CASGGGTGLNQPQHF	TGTGCCAGCGGGGGAGGGACCGGACTCAATCAGCCCCAGCATTTT	NA	few	TRBV2	TRBJ1-5
CASSPTGSTGELFF	TGTGCCAGTAGTCCTACCGGGAGCACCGGGGAGCTGTTTTTT	NA	few	TRBV19	TRBJ2-2
CASSVTGLGDNEQFF	TGCGCCAGCAGCGTTACAGGGTTGGGGGACAATGAGCAGTTCTTC	NA	few	TRBV5-1	TRBJ2-1
CASSFGTGHEQYF	TGTGCCAGCAGTTTCGGGACAGGGCACGAGCAGTACTTC	TRBD1	NA	TRBV12-3/TRBV12-4	TRBJ2-7
CATVGGVANTGELFF	TGTGCCACGGTGGGGGGTGTGGCGAACACCGGGGAGCTGTTTTTT	NA	NA	TRBV2	TRBJ2-2
CASSAPEELNTEAFF	TGTGCCAGTAGTGCCCCAGAGGAACTGAACACTGAAGCTTTCTTT	NA	NA	TRBV19	TRBJ1-1
CASSQGSGPYNEQFF	TGCGCCAGCAGCCAGGGTAGCGGGCCCTACAATGAGCAGTTCTTC	TRBD2	NA	TRBV5-1	TRBJ2-1
CAWSVLLAGNEQFF	TGTGCCTGGAGTGTACTGCTAGCGGGGAATGAGCAGTTCTTC	TRBD2	few	TRBV30	TRBJ2-1
CASSQDRLNTGELFF	TGTGCCAGCAGCCAAGATCGACTTAACACCGGGGAGCTGTTTTTT	NA	NA	TRBV3-1	TRBJ2-2
CASSWTSGSGELFF	TGTGCCAGTAGTTGGACTAGCGGGAGTGGGGAGCTGTTTTTT	TRBD2	NA	TRBV19	TRBJ2-2
CASSLGLAGAFSTDTQYF	TGTGCCAGCAGCCTCGGACTAGCGGGGGCTTTTAGCACAGATACGCAGTATTTT	TRBD2	NA	TRBV7-3	TRBJ2-3
CASSYSENTEAFF	TGTGCCAGCAGTTACTCGGAGAACACTGAAGCTTTCTTT	NA	few	TRBV6-2/TRBV6-3	TRBJ1-1
CASSLLGQEVTDTQYF	TGTGCCAGCAGCTTACTTGGACAAGAGGTGACAGATACGCAGTATTTT	NA	many	TRBV7-3	TRBJ2-3
CASSHRPSPTDTQYF	TGTGCCAGCAGCCACAGACCCTCTCCCACAGATACGCAGTATTTT	NA	few	TRBV7-3	TRBJ2-3
CATSSGGGIDEQFF	TGTGCCACCAGCAGCGGCGGAGGAATCGATGAGCAGTTCTTC	NA	NA	TRBV15	TRBJ2-1
CASSGGTGVSYEQYF	TGTGCCAGCAGTGGAGGGACAGGAGTCTCCTACGAGCAGTACTTC	TRBD1	few	TRBV25-1	TRBJ2-7
CASSEVEGAGGYTF	TGTGCCAGCAGTGAAGTAGAGGGGGCCGGCGGCTACACCTTC	TRBD1	NA	TRBV6-1	TRBJ1-2
CASRSSEAYNEQFF	TGTGCCAGCAGGTCCAGCGAGGCCTACAATGAGCAGTTCTTC	NA	few	TRBV12-3/TRBV12-4	TRBJ2-1
CASSQSRTEPSGGQFF	TGCGCCAGCAGTCAATCCAGGACAGAGCCAAGCGGTGGGCAGTTCTTC	NA	NA	TRBV23-1	TRBJ2-1
CASSPPSGNTGELFF	TGTGCCAGCTCACCACCTAGCGGTAACACCGGGGAGCTGTTTTTT	NA	few	TRBV18	TRBJ2-2
CASSFPGEALTDTQYF	TGTGCCAGCAGCTTTCCGGGGGAAGCTCTGACAGATACGCAGTATTTT	NA	few	TRBV7-8	TRBJ2-3
CASSPPSKRANVLTF	TGTGCCAGCTCACCACCATCGAAACGGGCCAACGTCCTGACTTTC	NA	few	TRBV18	TRBJ2-6
CANTGTGVYEQYF	TGTGCCAACACCGGGACAGGGGTCTACGAGCAGTACTTC	TRBD1	once	TRBV19	TRBJ2-7
CASSEQGEGYGYTF	TGCGCCAGCAGCGAACAGGGTGAAGGCTATGGCTACACCTTC	NA	few	TRBV5-1	TRBJ1-2
CSASRATSGSINEQFF	TGCAGTGCTAGCAGGGCGACTAGCGGGAGTATCAATGAGCAGTTCTTC	TRBD2	few	TRBV20-1	TRBJ2-1
CASRTPPNTEAFF	TGTGCCAGCCGAACGCCCCCGAACACTGAAGCTTTCTTT	NA	few	TRBV27	TRBJ1-1
CASSQGQGSQPQHF	TGCGCCAGCAGCCAGGGACAGGGGAGTCAGCCCCAGCATTTT	TRBD1	few	TRBV5-1	TRBJ1-5